This TCR beta chain emerged from a study of cytotoxic CD8 clonotypes in ibrutinib-treated CLL. Study-wide points: Rising at ibrutinib response, clonality subsequently fell back toward baseline at progression.

Method: immunoSEQ multiplex PCR; TCRdb's copy keeps in-frame clones and lacks some. The repertoire holds approximately 210,000 clones, with over 60% as singletons. With respect to this clone: What it binds is unknown.

Germline CDR1 reads MNHEY; CDR2 reads SVGAGI. The CDR3 sequence is 11 residues long. V shed 8 bases and J shed 2 bases, with 6 bases lying between them. The sample in question was PBMCs, obtained after 24 months of ibrutinib treatment. This receptor was identified in a human donor with chronic lymphocytic leukemia. The chain joins TRBV6-5 to TRBJ1-1, with D uncertain. The CDR3: CASEKNTEAFF. In DNA, the CDR3 is TGTGCCAGCGAAAAAAACACTGAAGCTTTCTTT.